The source of this TCR beta chain is a study of somatic mutations in cytotoxic T cells in rheumatoid arthritis. Study-level points and caveats: The CD8+ clonality of rheumatoid arthritis patients increased with age, whereas that of healthy controls did not.

The CDR3 totals 13 residues. Looked up from germline, CDR1 is GTSNPN and CDR2 is SVGIG (reference sequence). V shed 2 bases and J shed 1 base, with 8 bases lying between them. As regards this clone: Antigen: not known.

TCRdb's table, derived via immunoSEQ multiplex PCR, lists solely in-frame clones and lacks some. Of approximately 13,000 clones listed, around 80% are singletons. The chain recombines TRBV30 with TRBJ1-1; D may be TRBD1 (5 bases). The sequence came from an adult with rheumatoid arthritis. The material sequenced was CD8+ T cells sorted from blood. The CDR3 spells CAWSKTGNTEAFF. CDR3 nucleotide sequence: TGTGCCTGGAGTAAAACAGGGAACACTGAAGCTTTCTTT.